One T cell receptor beta chain is described in this entry. Antigen unknown. MiXCR, applied by TCRdb to the 5' RACE reads, yields one record per CDR3 protein. The top ten clones hold around 3.5% of a sample with fewer than 550,000 distinct CDR3 sequences, approximately 5% of them seen once. This sample is part of a study of CD8 T cells in ankylosing spondylitis. Study outcomes and limitations: What seemed typical of ankylosing spondylitis blood was a TCR beta motif built from several highly homologous variants.

V was clipped by 2 bases and J by 5 bases, with 10 bases between them. This CDR3 region has 13 residues. CDR1 and CDR2 from the germline V gene are SEHNR and FQNEAQ (reference sequence). This sequence joins TRBV7-9 and TRBJ2-7; the D gene is possibly TRBD2 (6 bases). The sequenced sample was blood, either unsorted or a sorted T cell fraction (not recorded which). The receptor comes from a male donor with ankylosing spondylitis. CDR3 residues: CASSLSGGNEQYF. CDR3 bases: TGTGCCAGCAGCTTATCTGGGGGGAACGAGCAGTACTTC.